This T cell receptor (beta chain) was obtained from a study of blood T cells in healthy people across ages. Concerning this clonotype: Its antigen is unidentified.

Regarding the study as a whole: Naive CD4+ cells and diversity were both higher in long-lived donors than in aged donors. With age, beta diversity per million T cells declined roughly linearly, significantly by approximately 40.

Combining a sample-barcoded 5' primer with a J-beta primer mix, a second PCR ran for about 7 to 11 cycles. TCRdb reprocessed the 5' RACE reads via MiXCR and lists one record per CDR3 protein. The sample contains some 1.5 million distinct CDR3 sequences, roughly 30% of which appear only once. There were at least 6 micrograms of total RNA extracted from every sample. The V gene lost 11 bases and the J gene lost 4 bases, with 7 bases spanning the gap. Germline values: CDR1 PRHDT, CDR2 FYEKMQ (reference sequence). CDR3 length: 10 amino acids. The sequenced sample consisted of blood. This TCR was sampled from a woman aged 25 to 39 in good health. V gene TRBV13 combines with J gene TRBJ2-3; D not certain. The CDR3, as DNA: TGTGCCGGCGGTTCAGATACGCAGTATTTT. Amino acids: CAGGSDTQYF.